This T cell receptor beta chain derives from a study of siplizumab effects on memory and regulatory T cells. Sequenced by immunoSEQ multiplex PCR; TCRdb stores in-frame clones only, minus some. The profile shows 50,000 to 70,000 clones, 95% to 98% of them singletons. Points on this clone: Its antigen is undetermined.

Findings and caveats of the study: Sequences below about 10^-5 frequency were poorly captured. As a result, only a minor fraction of alloreactive clones mapped to unstimulated subsets. Reactions containing siplizumab showed mappable alloreactive CD4+ clones averaging about 66% Treg-derived, versus approximately 28% in controls.

Specimen: naive CD8+ T cells sorted from blood. This receptor was obtained from a human donor in good health.

The CDR3: CASSPEKIGQQTYEQYF. In nucleotides, the CDR3 is TGTGCCAGCAGCCCGGAAAAGATAGGACAGCAAACTTACGAGCAGTACTTC. The V and J genes are TRBV13 and TRBJ2-7, with a tentative D call TRBD1 (6 bases). This CDR3 spans 17 amino acids. Trimming took 5 bases from V and 4 from J, leaving 24 bases between them. Per germline, CDR1 PRHDT and CDR2 FYEKMQ (reference sequence).